These 2 T cell receptor beta chains were all obtained from the same sample, sequenced in a study of blood T cell repertoires in COVID-19. Repertoires were generated with immunoSEQ multiplex PCR, while TCRdb's copy carries only in-frame clones and drops some. This table has around 190,000 clones, about 90% appearing once. Sequencing was performed on peripheral blood. These receptors were collected from a man aged 18 to 29 with active or convalescent COVID-19.

The rearrangement uses TRBV9 and TRBJ2-2; TRBD2 agrees at 12 bases. V was pared by 4 bases and J by 3 bases, with 4 bases of the junction left unmatched. This CDR3 is built from 16 residues. Germline assignment: CDR1 SGDLS and CDR2 YYNGEE. The CDR3 nucleotides read TGTGCCAGCAGCACCCGACTAGCGGGGGACACCGGGGAGCTGTTTTTT. It yields the protein CASSTRLAGDTGELFF.

The J gene is TRBJ1-5, the V gene TRBV19; D call uncertain. Germline V gene data show CDR1 as LNHDA and CDR2 as SQIVND (reference sequence). V dropped 10 bases and J dropped 1 base, with 17 bases sitting between them. The CDR3 loop spans 15 amino acids. The CDR3 DNA reads TGTGCCACCCGATGGACTACTGGGAGCAATCAGCCCCAGCATTTT. Translating it yields CATRWTTGSNQPQHF.